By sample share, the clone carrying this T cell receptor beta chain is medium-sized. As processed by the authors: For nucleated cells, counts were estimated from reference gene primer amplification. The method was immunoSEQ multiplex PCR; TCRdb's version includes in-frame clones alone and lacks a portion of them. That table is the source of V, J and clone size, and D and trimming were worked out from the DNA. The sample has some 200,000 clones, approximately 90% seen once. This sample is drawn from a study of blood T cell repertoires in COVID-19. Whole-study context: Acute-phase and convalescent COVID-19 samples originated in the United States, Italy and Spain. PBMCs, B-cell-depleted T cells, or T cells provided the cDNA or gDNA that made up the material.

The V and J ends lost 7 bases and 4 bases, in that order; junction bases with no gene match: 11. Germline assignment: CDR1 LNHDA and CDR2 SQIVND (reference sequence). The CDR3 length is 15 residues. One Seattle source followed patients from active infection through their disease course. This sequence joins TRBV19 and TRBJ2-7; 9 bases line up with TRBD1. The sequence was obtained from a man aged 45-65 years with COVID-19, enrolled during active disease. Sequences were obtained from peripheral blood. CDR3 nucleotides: TGTGCCAGTAAAATCACCGGGACAGGGCTATACGAGCAGTACTTC. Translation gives CASKITGTGLYEQYF.